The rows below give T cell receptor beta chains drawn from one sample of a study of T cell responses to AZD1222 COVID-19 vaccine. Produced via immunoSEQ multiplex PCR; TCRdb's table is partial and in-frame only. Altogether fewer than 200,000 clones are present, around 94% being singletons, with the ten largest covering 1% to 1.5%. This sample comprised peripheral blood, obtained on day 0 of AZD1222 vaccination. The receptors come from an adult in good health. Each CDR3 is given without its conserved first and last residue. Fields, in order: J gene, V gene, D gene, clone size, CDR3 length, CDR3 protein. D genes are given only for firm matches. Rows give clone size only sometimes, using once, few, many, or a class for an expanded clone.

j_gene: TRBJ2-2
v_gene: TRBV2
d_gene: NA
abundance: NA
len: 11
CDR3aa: ASSARGAGELF

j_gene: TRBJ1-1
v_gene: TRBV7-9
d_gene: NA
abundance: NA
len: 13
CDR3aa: ASSPRGGGSTEAF

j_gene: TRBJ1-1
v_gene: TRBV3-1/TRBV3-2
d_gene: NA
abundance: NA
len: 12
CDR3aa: ASSQRQGTTEAF

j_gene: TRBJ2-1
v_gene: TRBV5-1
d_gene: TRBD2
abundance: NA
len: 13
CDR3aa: ASSLPSGDYNEQF

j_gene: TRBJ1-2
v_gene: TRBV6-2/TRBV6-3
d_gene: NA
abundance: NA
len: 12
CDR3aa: ASSSNGRGYGYT

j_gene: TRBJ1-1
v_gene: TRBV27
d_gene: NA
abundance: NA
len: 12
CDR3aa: ASSLGAGNTEAF

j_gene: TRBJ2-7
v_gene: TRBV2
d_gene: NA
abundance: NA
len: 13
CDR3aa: ASSQVKARGYEQY

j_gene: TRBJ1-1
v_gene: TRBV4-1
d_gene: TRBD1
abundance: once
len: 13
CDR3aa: ASSSRQGMNTEAF

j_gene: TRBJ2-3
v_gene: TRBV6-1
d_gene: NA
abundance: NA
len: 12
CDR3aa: ASSESAGSDTQY

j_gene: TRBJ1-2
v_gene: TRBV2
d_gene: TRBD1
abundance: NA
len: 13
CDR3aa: ASSQRQGSNYGYT

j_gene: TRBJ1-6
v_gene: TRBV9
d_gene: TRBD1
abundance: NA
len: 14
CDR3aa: ASSAGTGETNSPLH

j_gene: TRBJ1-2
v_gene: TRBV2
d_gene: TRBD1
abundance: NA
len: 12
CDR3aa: ASFRTGPNYGYT

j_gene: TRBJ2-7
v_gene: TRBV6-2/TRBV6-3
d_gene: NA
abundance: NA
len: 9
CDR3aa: ASSPLGEQY

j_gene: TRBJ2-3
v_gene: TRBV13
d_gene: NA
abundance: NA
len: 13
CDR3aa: ASSRILPSTDTQY

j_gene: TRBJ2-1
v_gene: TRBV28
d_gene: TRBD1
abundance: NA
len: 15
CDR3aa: ASAGLMDRGPHNEQF

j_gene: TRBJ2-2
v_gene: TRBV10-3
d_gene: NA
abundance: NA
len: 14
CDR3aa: AISEWERAATGELF

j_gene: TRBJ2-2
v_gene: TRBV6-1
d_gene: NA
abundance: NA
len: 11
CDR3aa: ASSEDQAGELF

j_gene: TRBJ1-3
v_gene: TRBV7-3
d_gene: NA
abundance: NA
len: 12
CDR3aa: ASSLTGSGNTIY

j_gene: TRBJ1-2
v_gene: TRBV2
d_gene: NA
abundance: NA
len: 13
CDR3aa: ASSGPGALPYGYT

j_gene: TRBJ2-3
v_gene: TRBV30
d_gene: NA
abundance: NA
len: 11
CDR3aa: ASDREGRDTQY

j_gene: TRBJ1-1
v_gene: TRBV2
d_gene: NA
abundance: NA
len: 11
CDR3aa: ASSNSGRTEAF

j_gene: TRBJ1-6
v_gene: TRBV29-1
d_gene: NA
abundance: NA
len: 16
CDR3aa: SVNTLFSSGAYNSPLH

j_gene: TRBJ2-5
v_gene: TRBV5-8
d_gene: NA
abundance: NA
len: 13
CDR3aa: ASNLKQGARGTQY

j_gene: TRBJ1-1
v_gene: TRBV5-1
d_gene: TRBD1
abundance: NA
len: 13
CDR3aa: ASSPAPGTDTEAF

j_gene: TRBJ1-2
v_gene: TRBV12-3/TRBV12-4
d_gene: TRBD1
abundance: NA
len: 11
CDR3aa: ASSKTGGYGYT

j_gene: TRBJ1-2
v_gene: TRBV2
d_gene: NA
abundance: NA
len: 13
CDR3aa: ASSVAEGTNYGYT

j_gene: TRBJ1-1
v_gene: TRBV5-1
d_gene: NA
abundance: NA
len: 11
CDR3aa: ASSLEGSSEAF

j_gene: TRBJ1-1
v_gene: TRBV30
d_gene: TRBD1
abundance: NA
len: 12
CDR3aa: AWSRDRVYTEAF

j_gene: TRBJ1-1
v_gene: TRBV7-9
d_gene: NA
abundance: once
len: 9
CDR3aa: ASSFSNSAF

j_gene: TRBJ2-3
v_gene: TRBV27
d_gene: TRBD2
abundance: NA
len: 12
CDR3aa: ATSARGGGDTQY

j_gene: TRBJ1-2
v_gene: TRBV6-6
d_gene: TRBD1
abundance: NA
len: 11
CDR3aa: ASRGQDHYGYT

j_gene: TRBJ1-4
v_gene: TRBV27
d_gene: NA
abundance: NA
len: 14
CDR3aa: ASSPGQDYLNEKLF

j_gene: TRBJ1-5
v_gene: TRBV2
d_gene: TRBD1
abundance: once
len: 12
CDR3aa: ASKPGQGNQPQH

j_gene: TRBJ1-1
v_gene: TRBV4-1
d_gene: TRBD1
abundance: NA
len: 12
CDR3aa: ASSQDRGSPTAF

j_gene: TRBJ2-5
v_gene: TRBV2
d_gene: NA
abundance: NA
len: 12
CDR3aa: ASSARQAQETQY

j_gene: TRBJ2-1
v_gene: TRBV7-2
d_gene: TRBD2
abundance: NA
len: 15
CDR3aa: ASSLAVASGANNEQF

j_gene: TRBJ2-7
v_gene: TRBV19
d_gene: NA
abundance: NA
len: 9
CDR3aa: ASRSPYEQY

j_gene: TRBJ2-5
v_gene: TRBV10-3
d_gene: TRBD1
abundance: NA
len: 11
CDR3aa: AISTGDQETQY

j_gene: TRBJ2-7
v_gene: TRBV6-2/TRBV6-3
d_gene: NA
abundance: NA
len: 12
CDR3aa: ASSPVLGGHEQY

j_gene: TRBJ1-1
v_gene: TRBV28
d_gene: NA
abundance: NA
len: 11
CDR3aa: ASSSLMNTEAF

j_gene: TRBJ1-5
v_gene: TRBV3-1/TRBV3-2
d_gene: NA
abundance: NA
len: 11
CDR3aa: ANKPLPNQPQH

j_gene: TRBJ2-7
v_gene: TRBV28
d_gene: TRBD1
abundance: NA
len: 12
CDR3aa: ASSSGQGPHEQY

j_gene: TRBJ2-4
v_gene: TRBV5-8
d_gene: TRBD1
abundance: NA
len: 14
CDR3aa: ASSQKQGAAKNIQY

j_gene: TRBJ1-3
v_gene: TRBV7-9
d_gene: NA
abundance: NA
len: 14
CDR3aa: ASSLASGRRGNTIY

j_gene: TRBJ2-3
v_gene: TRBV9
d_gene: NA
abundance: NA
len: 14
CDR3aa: ASSPPQPGGTDTQY

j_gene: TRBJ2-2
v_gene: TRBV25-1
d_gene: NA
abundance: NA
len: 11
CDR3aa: ASNRGGTGELF

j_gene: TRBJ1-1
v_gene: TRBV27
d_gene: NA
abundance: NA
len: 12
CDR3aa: ASSLYGTNTEAF

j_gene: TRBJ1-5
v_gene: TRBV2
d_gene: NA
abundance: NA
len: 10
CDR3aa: ASSQVGQPQH

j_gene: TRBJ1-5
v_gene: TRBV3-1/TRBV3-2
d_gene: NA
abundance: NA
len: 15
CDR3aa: ASSQGTTTKSNQPQH

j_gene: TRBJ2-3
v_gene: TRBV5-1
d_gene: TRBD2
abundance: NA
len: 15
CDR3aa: ASSPGTSGGRTDTQY

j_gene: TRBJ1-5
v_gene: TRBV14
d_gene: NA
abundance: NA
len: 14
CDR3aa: ASSQDRGGAGQPQH

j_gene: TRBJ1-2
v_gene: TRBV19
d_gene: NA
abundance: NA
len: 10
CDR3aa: ASNSHGDGYT

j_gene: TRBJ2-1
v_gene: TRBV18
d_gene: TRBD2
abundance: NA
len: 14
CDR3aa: ASSPGLSGGLNEQF

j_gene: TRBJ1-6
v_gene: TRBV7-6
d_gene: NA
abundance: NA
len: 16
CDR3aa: ASSLVRSQLSHNSPLH

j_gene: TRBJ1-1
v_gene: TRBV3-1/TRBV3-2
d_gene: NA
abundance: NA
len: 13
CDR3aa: ASSLGVLRGTEAF